Listed here is a single TCR beta chain. This sample stems from a study of long-term antiretroviral therapy in people with HIV. The ends lost 5 bases at V and 4 bases at J; junction bases unmatched: 7. Germline CDR1 and CDR2: MGHRA and YSYEKL. This CDR3 has 14 amino acids. They ran version v3.0 of the immunoSEQ assay at survey level. Libraries were prepared by immunoSEQ multiplex PCR; TCRdb keeps only in-frame clonotypes and omits some of them. The sample lists some 13,000 clones, 80% occurring once. This sequence originates from a man aged 35 to 55 with HIV. The chain carries TRBV4-1 and TRBJ1-1, with 7 bases that match TRBD1. The source was unsorted PBMCs, collected 3.2 years before starting antiretroviral therapy. DNA of the CDR3: TGCGCCAGCAGCAATCCGACAGGGAGCACTGAAGCTTTCTTT. This gives the protein CASSNPTGSTEAFF.